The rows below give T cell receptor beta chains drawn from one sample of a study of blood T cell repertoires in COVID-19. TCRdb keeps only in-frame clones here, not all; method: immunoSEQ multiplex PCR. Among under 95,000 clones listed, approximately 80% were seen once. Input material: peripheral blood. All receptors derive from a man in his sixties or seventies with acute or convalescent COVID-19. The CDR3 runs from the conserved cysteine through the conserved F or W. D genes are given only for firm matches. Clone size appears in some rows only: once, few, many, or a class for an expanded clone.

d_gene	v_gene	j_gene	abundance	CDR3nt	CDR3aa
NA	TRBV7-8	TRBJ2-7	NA	TGTGCCAGCAGCTTGCCTGGCGGGCAAAGCTACGAGCAGTACTTC	CASSLPGGQSYEQYF
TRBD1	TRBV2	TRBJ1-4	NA	TGTGCCAGCACCGACAGGGGCCCGGAAAAACTGTTTTTT	CASTDRGPEKLFF
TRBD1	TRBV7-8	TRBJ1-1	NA	TGTGCCAGCAGCACAGGGACAGGGGGCGTCTCTGAAGCTTTCTTT	CASSTGTGGVSEAFF
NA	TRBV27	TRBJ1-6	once	TGTGCCAGCAGTTTATCTAGGCGGATCGGAACACCCCTCCACTTT	CASSLSRRIGTPLHF
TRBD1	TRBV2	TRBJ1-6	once	TGTGCCAGCAGTGACAGGGGGGCGAGATCACCCCTCCACTTT	CASSDRGARSPLHF
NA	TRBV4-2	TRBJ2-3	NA	TGTGCCAGCAGCCAAGAACGGCCAGGGCAAGATACGCAGTATTTT	CASSQERPGQDTQYF
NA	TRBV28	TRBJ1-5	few	TGTGCCAGCAGTTCGCGACAGGACAATCAGCCCCAGCATTTT	CASSSRQDNQPQHF
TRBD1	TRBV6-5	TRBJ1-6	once	TGTGCCAGCAGGGGACAGGCCGATTCACCCCTCCACTTT	CASRGQADSPLHF
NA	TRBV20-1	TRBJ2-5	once	TGCAGTGCTAGTCCAGGGCAAGAGACCCAGTACTTC	CSASPGQETQYF
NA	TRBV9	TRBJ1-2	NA	TGTGCCAGCAGCGTAGGGACAGAAAACTATGGCTACACCTTC	CASSVGTENYGYTF
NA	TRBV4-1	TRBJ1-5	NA	TGCGCCAGCAGCCAAGATGGAGGGGGGGTTCAGCCCCAGCATTTT	CASSQDGGGVQPQHF
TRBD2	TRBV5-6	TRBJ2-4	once	TGTGCCAGCAGCTTCCATAGCGGGGGCGAGGACATTCAGTACTTC	CASSFHSGGEDIQYF
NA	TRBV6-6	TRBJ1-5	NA	TGTGCCAGCAACGACGGGGGGGGAAGCAATCAGCCCCAGCATTTT	CASNDGGGSNQPQHF
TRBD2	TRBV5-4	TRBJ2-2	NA	TGTGCCAGCAGCTTCCCAGGGCGGGGGGGCAAGTCCGGGGAGCTGTTTTTT	CASSFPGRGGKSGELFF
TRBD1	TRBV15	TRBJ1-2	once	TGTGCCACCAGCGGCGGACAGGGGGCTCCCTATGGCTACACCTTC	CATSGGQGAPYGYTF
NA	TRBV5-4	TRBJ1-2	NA	TGTGCCAGCAGCTTAATTTCGCAGTATGGCTACACCTTC	CASSLISQYGYTF
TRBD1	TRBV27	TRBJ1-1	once	TGTGCCAGCAGTTCCTGGGACAGGGTGAACACTGAAGCTTTCTTT	CASSSWDRVNTEAFF
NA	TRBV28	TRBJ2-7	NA	TGTGCCAGCAGTCCCGGGTCCTCCTACGAGCAGTACTTC	CASSPGSSYEQYF
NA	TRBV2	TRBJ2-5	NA	TGTGCCAGCAAACGGGAGCAAGAGACCCAGTACTTC	CASKREQETQYF
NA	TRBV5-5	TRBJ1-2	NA	TGTGCCAGCAGCGAGGACAGTACTAACTATGGCTACACCTTC	CASSEDSTNYGYTF
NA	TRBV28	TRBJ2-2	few	TGTGCCAGCAGTTCTGACAGCGGGGAGCTGTTTTTT	CASSSDSGELFF
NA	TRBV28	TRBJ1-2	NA	TGTGCCAGCATATCACGCGGATATTACTATGGCTACACCTTC	CASISRGYYYGYTF
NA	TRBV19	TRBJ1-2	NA	TGTGCCAGTAGTATTTGGGACACCCCGCACACCTTC	CASSIWDTPHTF
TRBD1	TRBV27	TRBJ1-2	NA	TGTGCCAGCAGTGTCACCGGGACAGGGTACTATGGCTACACCTTC	CASSVTGTGYYGYTF
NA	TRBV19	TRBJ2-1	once	TGTGCCAGTAGTCGTACAGGCCTCAATGAGCAGTTCTTC	CASSRTGLNEQFF
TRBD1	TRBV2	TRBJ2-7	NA	TGTGCCAGCATGACAGGGGGCCCCTCCGAGCAGTACTTC	CASMTGGPSEQYF
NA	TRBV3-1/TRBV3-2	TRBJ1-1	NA	TGTGCCAGCAGTGGCAGCACTGAAGCTTTCTTT	CASSGSTEAFF
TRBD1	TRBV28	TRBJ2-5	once	TGTGCCAGCAGTTTAAACGGACAGGGGACCCAGTACTTC	CASSLNGQGTQYF
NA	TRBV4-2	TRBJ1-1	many	TGTGCCAGCAGCCAAGATGTCAGGCGCACTGAAGCTTTCTTT	CASSQDVRRTEAFF
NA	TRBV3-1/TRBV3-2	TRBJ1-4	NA	TGTGCCAGCAGCGCCCCACAGGAAAAACTGTTTTTT	CASSAPQEKLFF
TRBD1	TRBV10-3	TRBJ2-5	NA	TGTGCCATCAGATTGGGACAGGGGGCTGGGGAGACCCAGTACTTC	CAIRLGQGAGETQYF
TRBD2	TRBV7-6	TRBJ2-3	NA	TGTGCCAGCAGCTTAGGACTAGCGGGGCCAGATACGCAGTATTTT	CASSLGLAGPDTQYF
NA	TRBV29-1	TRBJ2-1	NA	TGCAGCGTCCTTCCAAAGCGGAGCTCCTACAATGAGCAGTTCTTC	CSVLPKRSSYNEQFF
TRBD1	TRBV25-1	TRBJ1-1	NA	TGTGCCAGCAGTGAGGGACAGGGCAACACTGAAGCTTTCTTT	CASSEGQGNTEAFF
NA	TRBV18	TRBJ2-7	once	TGTGCCAGCTCACCAGGGGCGGGGAGGTACGAGCAGTACTTC	CASSPGAGRYEQYF
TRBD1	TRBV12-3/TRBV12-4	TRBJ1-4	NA	TGTGCCAGCGGGGACAGGGGTTGGGAAAAACTGTTTTTT	CASGDRGWEKLFF
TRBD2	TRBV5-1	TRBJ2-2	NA	TGCGCCAGCAGCCCCGGGGGGAGCGGGGGCCTTAACACCGGGGAGCTGTTTTTT	CASSPGGSGGLNTGELFF
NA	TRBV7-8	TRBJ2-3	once	TGTGCCAGCACGTTCGGGTACACAGATACGCAGTATTTT	CASTFGYTDTQYF
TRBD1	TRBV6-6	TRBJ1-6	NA	TGTGCCAGCAGTTTAGGGCAGGGGGCCGTCACCCTCCACTTT	CASSLGQGAVTLHF